This T cell receptor beta chain comes out of a study of regulatory T cells in long-lasting Graves disease. This CDR3 spans 14 amino acids. Germline V lookup: CDR1 MDHEN, CDR2 SYDVKM. Trimming took off 8 bases at V and 0 bases at J, with 13 bases between the two ends. Study observations and caveats: Small sample size may have lowered accuracy. There were preferences for TRBV28, TRBJ1-2 and TRBJ2-5 in persistent disease.

Investigators prepared the TCR beta libraries by applying iRepertoire HTBI primers and Arm-PCR of CDR3 regions. From the multiplex PCR reads, TCRdb called clonotypes with MiXCR, one entry per CDR3 protein. Of 700,000 or so distinct CDR3 sequences listed, around 30% are singletons. Only a few counts were recorded for this clonotype. The antigen remains undetermined. Time point meaning: persistent/refractory GD, antithyroid drugs over 5 years with positive TRAb. Isolated PBMC RNA provided the starting material for the TCR library. Sequences were derived from peripheral blood mononuclear cells (PBMCs), sampled when the disease was refractory, from a patient treated with antithyroid drugs. The clonotype was recovered from a female donor with Graves disease. The chain recombines TRBV28 with TRBJ1-1; D call uncertain. The CDR3 loop reads CASPKGSMNTEAFF. The CDR3, as DNA: TGTGCCAGCCCCAAAGGGTCCATGAACACTGAAGCTTTCTTT.